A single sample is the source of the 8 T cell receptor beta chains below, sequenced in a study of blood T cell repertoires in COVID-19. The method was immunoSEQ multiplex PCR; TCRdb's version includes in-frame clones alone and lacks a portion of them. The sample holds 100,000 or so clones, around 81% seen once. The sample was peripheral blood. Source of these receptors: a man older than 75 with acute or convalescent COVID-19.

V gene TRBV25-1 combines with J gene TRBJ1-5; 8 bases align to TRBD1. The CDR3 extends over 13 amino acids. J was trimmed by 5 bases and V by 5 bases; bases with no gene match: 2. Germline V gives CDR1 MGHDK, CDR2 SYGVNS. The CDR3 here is CASSQGADQPQHF. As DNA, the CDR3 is TGTGCCAGCAGTCAGGGGGCGGATCAGCCCCAGCATTTT.

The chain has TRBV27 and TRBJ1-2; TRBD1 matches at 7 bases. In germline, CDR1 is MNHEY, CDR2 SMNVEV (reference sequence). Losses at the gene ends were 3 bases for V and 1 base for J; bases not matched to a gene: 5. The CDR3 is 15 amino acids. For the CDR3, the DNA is TGTGCCAGCAGTTTTCGGGGACAGTATAACTATGGCTACACCTTC. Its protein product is CASSFRGQYNYGYTF.

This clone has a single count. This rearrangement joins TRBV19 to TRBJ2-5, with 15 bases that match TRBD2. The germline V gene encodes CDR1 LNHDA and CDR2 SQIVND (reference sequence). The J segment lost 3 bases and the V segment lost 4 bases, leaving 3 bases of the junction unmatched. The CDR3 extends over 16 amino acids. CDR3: CASSTGLAGGKETQYF. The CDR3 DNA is TGTGCCAGTAGTACTGGACTAGCGGGAGGGAAAGAGACCCAGTACTTC. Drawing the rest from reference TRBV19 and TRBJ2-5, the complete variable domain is DGGITQSPKYLFRKEGQNVTLSCEQNLNHDAMYWYRQDPGQGLRLIYYSQIVNDFQKGDIAEGYSVSREKKESFPLTVTSAQKNPTAFYLCASSTGLAGGKETQYFGPGTRLLVL.

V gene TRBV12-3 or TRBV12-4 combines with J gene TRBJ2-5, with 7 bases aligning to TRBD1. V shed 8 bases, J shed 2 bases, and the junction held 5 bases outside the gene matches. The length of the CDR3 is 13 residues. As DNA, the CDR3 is TGTGCCAGCGGCAAGACAGGGCAAGAGACCCAGTACTTC. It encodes CASGKTGQETQYF.

The CDR3 DNA reads TGTGCCAGCTCACCAGGAAGGGGAGGCAATGAGCAGTTCTTC. Protein: CASSPGRGGNEQFF. The rearrangement joins TRBV18 to TRBJ2-1; the D gene is possibly TRBD2 (6 bases). The CDR3 length is 14 residues. The V gene's germline CDR1 is KGHSH and CDR2 LQKENI. Trimming stripped 2 bases from V and 6 bases from J, with 11 bases between.

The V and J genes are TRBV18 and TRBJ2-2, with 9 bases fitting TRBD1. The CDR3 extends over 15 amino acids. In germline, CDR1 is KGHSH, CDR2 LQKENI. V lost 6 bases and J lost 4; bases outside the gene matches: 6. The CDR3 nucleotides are TGTGCCAGCTCGCGGCGGACAGGGGCCACCGGGGAGCTGTTTTTT. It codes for CASSRRTGATGELFF. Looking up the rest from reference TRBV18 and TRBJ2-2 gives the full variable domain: NAGVMQNPRHLVRRRGQEARLRCSPMKGHSHVYWYRQLPEEGLKFMVYLQKENIIDESGMPKERFSAEFPKEGPSILRIQQVVRGDSAAYFCASSRRTGATGELFFGEGSRLTVL.

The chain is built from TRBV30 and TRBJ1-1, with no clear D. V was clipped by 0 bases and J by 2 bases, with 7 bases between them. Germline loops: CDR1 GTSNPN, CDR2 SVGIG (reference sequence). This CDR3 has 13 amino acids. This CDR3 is CAWSVHSNTEAFF. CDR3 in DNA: TGTGCCTGGAGTGTACATTCTAACACTGAAGCTTTCTTT.

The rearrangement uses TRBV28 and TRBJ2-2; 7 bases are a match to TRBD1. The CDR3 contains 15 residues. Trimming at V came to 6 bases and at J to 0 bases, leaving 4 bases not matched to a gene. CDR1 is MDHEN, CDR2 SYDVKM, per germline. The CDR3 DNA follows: TGTGCCAGCAGAACCGGGACAGCGAACACCGGGGAGCTGTTTTTT. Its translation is CASRTGTANTGELFF.